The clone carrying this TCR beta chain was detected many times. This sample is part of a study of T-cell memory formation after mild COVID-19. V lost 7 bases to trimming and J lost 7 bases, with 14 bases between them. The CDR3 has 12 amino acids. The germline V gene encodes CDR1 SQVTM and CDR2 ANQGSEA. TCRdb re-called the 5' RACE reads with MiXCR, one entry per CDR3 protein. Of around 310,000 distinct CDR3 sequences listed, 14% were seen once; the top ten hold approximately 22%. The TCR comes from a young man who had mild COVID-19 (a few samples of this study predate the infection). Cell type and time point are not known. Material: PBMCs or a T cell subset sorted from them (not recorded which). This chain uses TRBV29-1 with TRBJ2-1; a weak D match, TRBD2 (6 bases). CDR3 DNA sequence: TGCAGCGCTATTGGACTACCTAATGAGCAGTTCTTC. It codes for CSAIGLPNEQFF.